The rows below give T cell receptor beta chains drawn from one sample of a study of blood T cells in healthy people across ages. From the 5' RACE reads, TCRdb called clonotypes with MiXCR, one entry per CDR3 protein. The repertoire consists of about 760,000 distinct CDR3 sequences, with roughly three fifths occurring once and the leading ten covering roughly 26%. Material for sequencing was blood. The receptors derive from a man aged 35 to 55 in good health. CDR3s include the opening cysteine and the closing phenylalanine or tryptophan. The order of the fields is D gene, V gene, J gene, clone size, CDR3 protein, CDR3 DNA. A D gene is named only where the DNA matches it firmly. Size tells how often a clone was seen (once, few, many) or the class of an expanded clone, and some rows leave it out.

d_gene: NA; v_gene: TRBV28; j_gene: TRBJ1-5; abundance: NA; CDR3aa: CASSPIGEVNQPQHF; CDR3nt: TGTGCCAGCAGCCCTATAGGGGAAGTCAATCAGCCCCAGCATTTT
d_gene: TRBD1; v_gene: TRBV7-9; j_gene: TRBJ1-2; abundance: few; CDR3aa: CASSPTTGKNYGYTF; CDR3nt: TGTGCCAGCAGCCCAACGACAGGGAAAAACTATGGCTACACCTTC
d_gene: TRBD2; v_gene: TRBV29-1; j_gene: TRBJ2-1; abundance: NA; CDR3aa: CSVVDVAGVTGNEQFF; CDR3nt: TGCAGCGTTGTAGACGTTGCGGGAGTAACGGGCAATGAGCAGTTCTTC
d_gene: NA; v_gene: TRBV28; j_gene: TRBJ1-2; abundance: NA; CDR3aa: CASWKSSGYGYTF; CDR3nt: TGTGCCAGCTGGAAAAGTTCAGGCTATGGCTACACCTTC
d_gene: TRBD1; v_gene: TRBV28; j_gene: TRBJ2-7; abundance: NA; CDR3aa: CASSPTGTGGHEQYF; CDR3nt: TGTGCCAGCAGCCCCACCGGGACAGGGGGCCACGAGCAGTACTTC
d_gene: NA; v_gene: TRBV5-1; j_gene: TRBJ2-7; abundance: NA; CDR3aa: CASSLDRHEQYF; CDR3nt: TGTGCCAGCAGCTTGGACAGACACGAGCAGTACTTC
d_gene: NA; v_gene: TRBV7-2; j_gene: TRBJ1-1; abundance: NA; CDR3aa: CASSGTRGYTEAFF; CDR3nt: TGTGCCAGCAGCGGGACCAGGGGTTACACTGAAGCTTTCTTT
d_gene: NA; v_gene: TRBV20-1; j_gene: TRBJ2-4; abundance: NA; CDR3aa: CSARSRSNLAKNIQYF; CDR3nt: TGCAGTGCGAGAAGCCGAAGTAACTTAGCCAAAAACATTCAGTACTTC
d_gene: NA; v_gene: TRBV5-1; j_gene: TRBJ2-5; abundance: NA; CDR3aa: CASSLARQQETQYF; CDR3nt: TGCGCCAGCAGCTTGGCCCGGCAGCAAGAGACCCAGTACTTC
d_gene: NA; v_gene: TRBV5-1; j_gene: TRBJ1-1; abundance: NA; CDR3aa: CASSLAGVGDKAFF; CDR3nt: TGCGCCAGCAGCTTGGCCGGGGTGGGGGATAAAGCTTTCTTT
d_gene: NA; v_gene: TRBV14; j_gene: TRBJ1-4; abundance: few; CDR3aa: CASSQASAVEKLFF; CDR3nt: TGTGCCAGCAGCCAAGCTTCGGCCGTGGAAAAACTGTTTTTT
d_gene: TRBD2; v_gene: TRBV2; j_gene: TRBJ2-4; abundance: NA; CDR3aa: CASSDLRLAGGTGRYF; CDR3nt: TGTGCCAGCAGTGATTTACGACTAGCGGGAGGGACTGGTCGGTACTTC
d_gene: NA; v_gene: TRBV7-2; j_gene: TRBJ2-5; abundance: once; CDR3aa: CASSSPNPGETQYF; CDR3nt: TGTGCCAGCAGCTCCCCTAACCCCGGGGAGACCCAGTACTTC
d_gene: TRBD1; v_gene: TRBV6-5; j_gene: TRBJ1-2; abundance: NA; CDR3aa: CASSPPGQGFRGYTF; CDR3nt: TGTGCCAGCAGTCCCCCGGGACAGGGGTTTCGTGGCTACACCTTC
d_gene: NA; v_gene: TRBV7-9; j_gene: TRBJ2-5; abundance: many; CDR3aa: CASSLYGETQYF; CDR3nt: TGTGCCAGCAGCTTGTATGGTGAGACCCAGTACTTC
d_gene: NA; v_gene: TRBV20-1; j_gene: TRBJ2-7; abundance: NA; CDR3aa: CSASWGAYEQYF; CDR3nt: TGCAGTGCTAGCTGGGGGGCCTACGAGCAGTACTTC
d_gene: NA; v_gene: TRBV27; j_gene: TRBJ2-1; abundance: few; CDR3aa: CASSPGQTYNEQFF; CDR3nt: TGTGCCAGCAGCCCTGGACAGACCTACAATGAGCAGTTCTTC
d_gene: NA; v_gene: TRBV7-2; j_gene: TRBJ1-2; abundance: NA; CDR3aa: CASSLLGGMNYGYTF; CDR3nt: TGTGCCAGCAGCTTATTAGGTGGAATGAACTATGGCTACACCTTC
d_gene: TRBD2; v_gene: TRBV10-3; j_gene: TRBJ2-7; abundance: many; CDR3aa: CATRTSGYEQYF; CDR3nt: TGTGCCACTCGGACTAGCGGCTACGAGCAGTACTTC
d_gene: NA; v_gene: TRBV7-9; j_gene: TRBJ1-1; abundance: NA; CDR3aa: CASSFTPAGTEAFF; CDR3nt: TGTGCCAGCAGCTTCACCCCGGCGGGCACTGAAGCTTTCTTT
d_gene: NA; v_gene: TRBV7-9; j_gene: TRBJ1-2; abundance: many; CDR3aa: CASSSRGYGYTF; CDR3nt: TGTGCCAGCAGCTCCAGGGGTTATGGCTACACCTTC
d_gene: NA; v_gene: TRBV7-2; j_gene: TRBJ2-3; abundance: many; CDR3aa: CASSLEDTQYF; CDR3nt: TGTGCCAGCAGCTTAGAAGATACGCAGTATTTT
d_gene: NA; v_gene: TRBV5-1; j_gene: TRBJ2-5; abundance: many; CDR3aa: CASSGRGGQETQYF; CDR3nt: TGCGCCAGCAGCGGTCGAGGAGGGCAAGAGACCCAGTACTTC
d_gene: TRBD1; v_gene: TRBV5-1; j_gene: TRBJ1-1; abundance: few; CDR3aa: CASSFTGVNTEAFF; CDR3nt: TGCGCCAGCAGCTTTACAGGGGTGAACACTGAAGCTTTCTTT
d_gene: NA; v_gene: TRBV20-1; j_gene: TRBJ2-5; abundance: few; CDR3aa: CSVGLRETQYF; CDR3nt: TGCAGTGTTGGGTTGAGAGAGACCCAGTACTTC
d_gene: NA; v_gene: TRBV15; j_gene: TRBJ1-4; abundance: NA; CDR3aa: CATSRDTSDEKLFF; CDR3nt: TGTGCCACCAGCCGGGACACATCCGATGAAAAACTGTTTTTT
d_gene: NA; v_gene: TRBV28; j_gene: TRBJ1-1; abundance: NA; CDR3aa: CASLDGMNTEAFF; CDR3nt: TGTGCCAGCCTGGACGGCATGAACACTGAAGCTTTCTTT
d_gene: NA; v_gene: TRBV4-3; j_gene: TRBJ2-1; abundance: NA; CDR3aa: CASSQAMRQAYNEQFF; CDR3nt: TGCGCCAGCAGCCAAGCTATGAGACAGGCCTACAATGAGCAGTTCTTC
d_gene: NA; v_gene: TRBV10-3; j_gene: TRBJ1-1; abundance: NA; CDR3aa: CATTSQGRLEAFF; CDR3nt: TGTGCCACCACCTCTCAGGGCCGACTTGAAGCTTTCTTT
d_gene: NA; v_gene: TRBV2; j_gene: TRBJ2-4; abundance: few; CDR3aa: CASSEEARAGKNIQYF; CDR3nt: TGTGCCAGCAGTGAAGAGGCCCGGGCGGGCAAAAACATTCAGTACTTC
d_gene: TRBD1; v_gene: TRBV28; j_gene: TRBJ2-6; abundance: NA; CDR3aa: CTSSSGGGSGANVLTF; CDR3nt: TGTACCAGCAGTTCAGGGGGCGGGTCTGGGGCCAACGTCCTGACTTTC
d_gene: TRBD1; v_gene: TRBV6-6; j_gene: TRBJ1-4; abundance: NA; CDR3aa: CASSYTKGQTSNEKLFF; CDR3nt: TGTGCCAGCAGTTACACAAAGGGACAGACCTCTAATGAGAAACTGTTTTTT
d_gene: NA; v_gene: TRBV20-1; j_gene: TRBJ2-1; abundance: few; CDR3aa: CSAMADHNEQFF; CDR3nt: TGCAGTGCTATGGCAGACCACAATGAGCAGTTCTTC